This TCR beta chain was sequenced for a study of human T cells and chemical hapten exposure. For the study at large: For the roughly 24-week duration of the study, patients were given weekly doses of diphenylcyclopropenone on the scalp. It was small differences in pooled library volume that mainly caused per-sample TCR yields to vary.

The library tagged each cDNA molecule with unique molecular identifiers. A single record per CDR3 protein comes from TCRdb applying MiXCR to the RACE reads. Among some 400,000 distinct CDR3 sequences listed, 4% to 5.5% were seen once. Time point of the sample: patch test 1, 2 weeks after DPC sensitization. Documented treatment: therapeutic diphenylcyclopropenone sensitization with weekly scalp DPC. The sample holds many counts of this clonotype. CDR3 length: 14 amino acids. V was trimmed by 4 bases and J by 2 bases, leaving 12 bases between them. The germline CDR1 and CDR2 sequences are SGHRS and YFSETQ.

The chain is built from TRBV5-1 and TRBJ2-5; D possibly uses TRBD1 or TRBD2 (5 bases each). The TCR comes from a woman in her fifties or sixties with alopecia areata. Some clones in this sample may be carry-over from other donors' samples. Sequences were derived from whole blood, sampled in connection with sensitization to the hapten diphenylcyclopropenone (DPC). The CDR3 DNA reads as TGCGCCAGCAGCATCGGCTGGGGGCAAGAGACCCAGTACTTC. Translation: CASSIGWGQETQYF.